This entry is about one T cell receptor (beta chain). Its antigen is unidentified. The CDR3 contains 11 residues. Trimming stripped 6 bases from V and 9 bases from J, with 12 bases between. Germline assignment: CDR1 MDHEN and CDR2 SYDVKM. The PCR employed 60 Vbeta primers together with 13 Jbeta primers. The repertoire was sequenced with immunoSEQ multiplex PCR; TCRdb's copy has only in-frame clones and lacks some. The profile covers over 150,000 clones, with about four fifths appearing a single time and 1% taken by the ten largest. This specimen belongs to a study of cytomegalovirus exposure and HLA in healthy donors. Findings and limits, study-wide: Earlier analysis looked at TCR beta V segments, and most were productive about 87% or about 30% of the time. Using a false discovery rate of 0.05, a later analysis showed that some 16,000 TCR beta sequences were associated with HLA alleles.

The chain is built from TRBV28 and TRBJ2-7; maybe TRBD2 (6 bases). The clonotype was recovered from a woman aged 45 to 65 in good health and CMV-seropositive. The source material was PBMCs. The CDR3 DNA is TGTGCCAGCAGGGGGGGTATCGGGCAGTACTTC. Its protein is CASRGGIGQYF.